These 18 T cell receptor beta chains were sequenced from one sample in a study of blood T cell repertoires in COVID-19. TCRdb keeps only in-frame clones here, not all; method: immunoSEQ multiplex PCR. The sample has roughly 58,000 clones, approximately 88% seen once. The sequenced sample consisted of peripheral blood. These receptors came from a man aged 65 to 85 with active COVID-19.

The chain's CDR3 is CASSYGAVTGELFF. CDR3 nucleotide sequence: TGCGCCAGCAGCTATGGGGCGGTTACCGGGGAGCTGTTTTTT. The chain employs TRBV5-1 and TRBJ2-2, with D maybe TRBD1 (5 bases). Germline lookup yields CDR1 SGHRS and CDR2 YFSETQ. The CDR3 loop spans 14 amino acids. The V and J ends lost 3 bases and 5 bases respectively, with 11 bases between them.

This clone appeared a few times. The CDR3 coding sequence is TGTGCCAGCGGAACTCCGGGACTAGCGCTCAATGAGCAGTTCTTC. This sequence encodes CASGTPGLALNEQFF. This chain links TRBV9 with TRBJ2-1, with 10 nucleotides matching TRBD2. After removal of 7 bases from V and 6 bases from J, the junction contained 10 bases not matched to a gene. Germline V CDR1 and CDR2: SGDLS, YYNGEE. The CDR3 spans 15 residues.

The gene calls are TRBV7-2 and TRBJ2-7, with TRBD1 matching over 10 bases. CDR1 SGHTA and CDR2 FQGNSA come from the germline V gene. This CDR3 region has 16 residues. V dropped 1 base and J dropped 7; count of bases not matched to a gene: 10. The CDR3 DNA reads TGTGCCAGCAGCTTAGAGGCCGGGACAGGGGCGGGAGAGCAGTACTTC. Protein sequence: CASSLEAGTGAGEQYF.

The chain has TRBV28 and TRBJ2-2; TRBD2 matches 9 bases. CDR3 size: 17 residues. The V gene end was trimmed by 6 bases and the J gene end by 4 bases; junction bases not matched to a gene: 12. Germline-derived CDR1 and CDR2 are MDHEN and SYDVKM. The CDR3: CASSLASGTSSTGELFF. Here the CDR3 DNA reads TGTGCCAGCAGCCTCGCATCCGGGACTAGCAGCACCGGGGAGCTGTTTTTT.

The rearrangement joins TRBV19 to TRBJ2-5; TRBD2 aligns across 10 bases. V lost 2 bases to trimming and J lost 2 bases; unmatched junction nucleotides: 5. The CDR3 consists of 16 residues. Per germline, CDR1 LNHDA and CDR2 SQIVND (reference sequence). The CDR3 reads CASSIRTSGKQETQYF. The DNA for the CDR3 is TGTGCCAGTAGTATACGGACTAGCGGCAAACAAGAGACCCAGTACTTC.

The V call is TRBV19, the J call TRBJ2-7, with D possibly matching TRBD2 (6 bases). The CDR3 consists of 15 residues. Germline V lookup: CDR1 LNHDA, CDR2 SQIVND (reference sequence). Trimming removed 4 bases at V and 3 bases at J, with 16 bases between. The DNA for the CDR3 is TGTGCCAGTAGTAGGGGGGACCCTTCGGGCTACGAGCAGTACTTC. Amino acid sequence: CASSRGDPSGYEQYF.

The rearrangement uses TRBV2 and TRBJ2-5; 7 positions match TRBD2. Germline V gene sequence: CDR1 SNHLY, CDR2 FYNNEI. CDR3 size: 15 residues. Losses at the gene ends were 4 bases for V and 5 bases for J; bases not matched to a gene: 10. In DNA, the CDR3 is TGTGCCAGCAGTGCCCCGCAGGGAGGGGTTGAGACCCAGTACTTC. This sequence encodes CASSAPQGGVETQYF.

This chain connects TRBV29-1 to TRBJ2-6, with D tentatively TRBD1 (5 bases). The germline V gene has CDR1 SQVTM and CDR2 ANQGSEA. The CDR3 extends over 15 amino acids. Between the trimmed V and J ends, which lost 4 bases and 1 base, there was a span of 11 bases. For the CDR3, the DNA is TGCAGCGTTGGCCAAGGGGTATCTGGGGCCAACGTCCTGACTTTC. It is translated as CSVGQGVSGANVLTF.

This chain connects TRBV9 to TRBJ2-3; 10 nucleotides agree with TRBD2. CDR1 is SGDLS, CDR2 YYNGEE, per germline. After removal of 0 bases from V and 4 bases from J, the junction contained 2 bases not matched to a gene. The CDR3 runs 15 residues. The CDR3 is CASSVGLAGADTQYF. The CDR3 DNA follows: TGTGCCAGCAGCGTAGGGCTAGCGGGGGCAGATACGCAGTATTTT.

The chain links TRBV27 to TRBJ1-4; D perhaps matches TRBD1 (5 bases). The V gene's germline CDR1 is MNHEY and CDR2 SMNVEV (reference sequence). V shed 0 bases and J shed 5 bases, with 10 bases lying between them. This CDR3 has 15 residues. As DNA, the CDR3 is TGTGCCAGCAGTTTATCGACAGCCGTAAATGAAAAACTGTTTTTT. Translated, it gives CASSLSTAVNEKLFF.

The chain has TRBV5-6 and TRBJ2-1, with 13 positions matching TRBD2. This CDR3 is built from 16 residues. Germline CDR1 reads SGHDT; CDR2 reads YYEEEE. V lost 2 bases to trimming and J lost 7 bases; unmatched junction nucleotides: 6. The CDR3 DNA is TGTGCCAGCAGCTTCCGCCGGACTAGCGGGAGTAATGAGCAGTTCTTC. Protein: CASSFRRTSGSNEQFF.

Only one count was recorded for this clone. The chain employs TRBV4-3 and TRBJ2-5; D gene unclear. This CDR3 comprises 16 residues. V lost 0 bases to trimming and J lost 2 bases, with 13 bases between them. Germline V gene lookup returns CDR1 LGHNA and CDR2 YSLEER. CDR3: CASSQEVTPGQETQYF. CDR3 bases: TGCGCCAGCAGCCAAGAGGTGACACCTGGACAAGAGACCCAGTACTTC.

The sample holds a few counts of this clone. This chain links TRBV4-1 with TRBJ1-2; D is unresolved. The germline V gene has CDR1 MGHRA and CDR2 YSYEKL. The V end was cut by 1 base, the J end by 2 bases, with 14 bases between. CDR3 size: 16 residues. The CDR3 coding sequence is TGCGCCAGCAGCCAAGTATGGGCCAAAGTCAACTATGGCTACACCTTC. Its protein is CASSQVWAKVNYGYTF.

The CDR3 reads CASSLFRAGELFF. CDR3 nucleotide sequence: TGTGCCAGCAGCTTATTCAGGGCCGGGGAGCTGTTTTTT. The chain couples TRBV7-8 to TRBJ2-2; the D gene is possibly TRBD1 (5 bases). Germline V gene sequence: CDR1 SGHVS, CDR2 FQNEAQ. Trimming pared 2 bases from V and 6 bases from J, leaving 7 bases between. The length of the CDR3 is 13 residues.

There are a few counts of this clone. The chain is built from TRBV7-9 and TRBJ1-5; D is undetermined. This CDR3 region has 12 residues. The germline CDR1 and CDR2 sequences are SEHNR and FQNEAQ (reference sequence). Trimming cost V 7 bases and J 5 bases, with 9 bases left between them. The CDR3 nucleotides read TGTGCCAGCAAGACTAAGCATCAGCCCCAGCATTTT. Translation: CASKTKHQPQHF.

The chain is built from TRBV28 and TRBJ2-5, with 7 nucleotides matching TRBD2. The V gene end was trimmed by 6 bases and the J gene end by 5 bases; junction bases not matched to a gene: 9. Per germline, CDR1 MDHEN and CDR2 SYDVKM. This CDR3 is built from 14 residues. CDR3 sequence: CASRKIRGDETQYF. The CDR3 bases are TGTGCCAGCAGGAAGATACGGGGGGATGAGACCCAGTACTTC.

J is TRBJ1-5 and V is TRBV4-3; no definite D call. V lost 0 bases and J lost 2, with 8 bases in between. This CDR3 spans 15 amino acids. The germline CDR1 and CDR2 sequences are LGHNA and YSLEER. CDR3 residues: CASSQDVGGNQPQHF. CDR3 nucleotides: TGCGCCAGCAGCCAAGATGTGGGAGGCAATCAGCCCCAGCATTTT.

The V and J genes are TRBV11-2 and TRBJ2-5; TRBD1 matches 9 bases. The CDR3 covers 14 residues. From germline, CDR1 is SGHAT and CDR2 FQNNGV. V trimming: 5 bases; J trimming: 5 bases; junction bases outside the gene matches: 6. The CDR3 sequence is CASSLGQGLETQYF. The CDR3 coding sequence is TGTGCCAGCAGCCTCGGACAGGGGCTGGAGACCCAGTACTTC.